This entry concerns a single TCR beta chain. The CDR3 covers 13 residues. CDR1 and CDR2 (germline): SGHTA, FQGNSA. The data are from a study of cytomegalovirus exposure and HLA in healthy donors. This PCR relied on a set of 60 Vbeta primers and 13 Jbeta primers. In the source study's methods: The count from a later analysis was some 83 million unique TCR beta chains, 9.5 million to 13 million of them shared. Here immunoSEQ multiplex PCR was the method, and the copy in TCRdb shows in-frame clones only, minus some. V and J calls and clone size come straight from that table; D and trimming were deduced from the DNA. In total, the table holds more than 40,000 clones.

Sequencing used PBMCs. V and J are TRBV7-2 and TRBJ2-5, with TRBD1 matching 8 bases. The J call may be incorrect, as the DNA end agrees better with TRBJ2-7. The receptor was derived from a man in his forties in good health and CMV-seropositive. The CDR3 here is CASSLGRGHEQYF. The CDR3 DNA sequence: TGTGCCAGCAGCTTGGGCAGGGGGCACGAGCAGTACTTC.